This T cell receptor beta chain came from a study of shared clonotypes between healthy human individuals. Findings and limits, study-wide: Sequencing depth was expected to affect clonotype sharing among donors.

This clone was detected ten times or more. The antigen remains unidentified. This sample includes further DNA sequences coding for the same CDR3. Sequenced by immunoSEQ multiplex PCR; TCRdb stores in-frame clones only, minus some. This table has 400,000 to 500,000 clones, 70% to 80% appearing once. The CDR3 contains 15 residues. CDR1 and CDR2 (germline): MNHNY, SVGAGI (reference sequence). V was shortened by 5 bases and J by 0 bases, with 11 bases between the two germline ends. Samples left unsorted employed around 92 million PBMCs for genomic DNA. The sequencing sample was made of PBMCs. The TCR originated in a woman aged 40 to 50 in good health. Some clones in this sample may be carry-over from other donors' samples. J is TRBJ2-4 and V is TRBV6-6, with a weak D call TRBD1 (6 bases). CDR3: CASSAQGLAKNIQYF. CDR3 DNA sequence: TGTGCCAGCAGTGCACAGGGCTTAGCCAAAAACATTCAGTACTTC.